Sequencing of this T cell receptor beta chain was carried out in a study of blood T cells in healthy people across ages. This clonotype was recorded a few times. A second PCR of about 7 to 11 cycles used a sample-barcoded 5' primer and a J-beta primer mix. MiXCR, run by TCRdb on the 5' RACE reads, gives a single entry per CDR3 protein. The data contain 800,000 or so distinct CDR3 sequences, 60% to 80% of them singletons. Trimming pared 3 bases from V and 3 bases from J, leaving 7 bases between. Germline V gene data show CDR1 as SGHTA and CDR2 as FQGNSA. This CDR3 has 13 amino acids. The gene calls are TRBV7-2 and TRBJ2-3; D uncertain. This sequence was found in a man younger than 45 in good health. The sequencing input was blood. The CDR3 sequence is CASSFVGTDTQYF. The CDR3, as DNA: TGTGCCAGCAGCTTTGTAGGGACAGATACGCAGTATTTT.